Shown below are 30 T cell receptor beta chains from a single sample sequenced in a study of regulatory T cells in long-lasting Graves disease. According to the study, TCR beta libraries were built with iRepertoire HTBI primers and CDR3-region Arm-PCR. Each CDR3 protein gets one entry after TCRdb re-called the multiplex PCR reads with MiXCR. Altogether about 470,000 distinct CDR3 sequences are present, about 15% being singletons, with the ten largest covering roughly 17%. Time point given: newly diagnosed GD, antithyroid drugs for less than 3 months. TCR sequences were obtained from RNA taken from PBMCs. These data are also associated with another study on T cells in Graves' hyperthyroidism and ophthalmopathy.

The sequencing here drew on peripheral blood mononuclear cells (PBMCs), taken at new diagnosis, from a patient treated with antithyroid drugs. Receptor source: a woman in her 30s with Graves disease.

In its sample, this clonotype was seen many times. This chain uses TRBV5-1 with TRBJ1-1; TRBD1 is a possible D gene (6 bases). The CDR3 totals 16 residues. V was shortened by 0 bases and J by 2 bases, with 14 bases between the two germline ends. Germline V gene sequence: CDR1 SGHRS, CDR2 YFSETQ. For the CDR3, the DNA is TGCGCCAGCAGCTTGGTTGGGTACAGGGTTAACACTGAAGCTTTCTTT. Its translation is CASSLVGYRVNTEAFF.

V usage is TRBV4-2 and J usage is TRBJ2-5, with D perhaps matching TRBD2 (6 bases). CDR1 LGHNA and CDR2 YNFKEQ come from the germline V gene. The CDR3 spans 15 residues. The V end was cut by 5 bases, the J end by 2 bases, with 15 bases between. CDR3 in amino acids: CASSLSVGRQETQYF. Written as DNA, the CDR3 is TGTGCCAGCAGCTTAAGTGTTGGGAGGCAAGAGACCCAGTACTTC.

The table lists this clonotype with many counts. The chain has TRBV20-1 and TRBJ2-3; TRBD2 agrees at 13 bases. Germline assignment: CDR1 DFQATT and CDR2 SNEGSKA (reference sequence). Trimming removed 3 bases from V and 2 bases from J; junction bases left unmatched: 5. This CDR3 is 16 amino acids long. The CDR3 protein is CSASPGTSGTTDTQYF. In DNA, the CDR3 is TGCAGTGCTAGCCCCGGGACTAGCGGGACCACAGATACGCAGTATTTT.

This clonotype was detected only a few times. The chain combines TRBV12-5 with TRBJ2-3, with D perhaps being TRBD1 or TRBD2 (5 bases each). In germline, CDR1 is LGHNT, CDR2 FRNRAP. V lost 0 bases and J 4 bases, leaving 14 bases between the germline ends. The CDR3 runs to 16 residues. This CDR3 reads CASGLVLGGFADTQYF. CDR3 bases: TGTGCTAGTGGTTTGGTACTTGGGGGTTTTGCAGATACGCAGTATTTT.

DNA of the CDR3: TGTGCCAGCAGCCAGGGGGCTGCACAGCCCCAGCATTTT. The encoded protein is CASSQGAAQPQHF. V and J are TRBV14 and TRBJ1-5; tentative D call: TRBD1 (6 bases). CDR3 length: 13 residues. CDR1 and CDR2 (germline): SGHDN, FVKESK. The V end lost 3 bases, the J end lost 7 bases, and 10 bases lay between the germline ends.

This clonotype was seen ten or more times. The V call is TRBV2, the J call TRBJ1-4, with 7 bases identical to TRBD1. With V trimmed by 4 bases and J by 8 bases, 4 bases remained unmatched. The CDR3 extends over 13 amino acids. CDR1 is SNHLY, CDR2 FYNNEI, per germline. DNA of the CDR3: TGTGCCAGCAGTGGACAGGGTGAGGAAAAACTGTTTTTT. Amino acids: CASSGQGEEKLFF.

This clonotype was observed many times. V and J are TRBV7-3 and TRBJ2-5; 9 bases fit TRBD2. The CDR3 is 17 amino acids. The germline gives CDR1 SGHTA, CDR2 FQGTGA. Losses at the gene ends were 1 base for V and 5 bases for J; bases not matched to a gene: 11. CDR3 protein: CASSLRGGGRAEETQYF. CDR3 nucleotide sequence: TGTGCCAGCAGCTTAAGAGGCGGCGGGAGGGCCGAGGAGACCCAGTACTTC.

This clonotype is medium-sized (0.01 to 0.1%) by share. V is TRBV12-3 or TRBV12-4 and J is TRBJ2-5; 8 nucleotides align to TRBD2. The CDR3 has 13 residues. J lost 5 bases, V lost 5 bases, and 4 bases had no gene match. The DNA for the CDR3 is TGTGCCAGCAGTGTTAGCGGGACTGAGACCCAGTACTTC. This gives the protein CASSVSGTETQYF.

This clonotype was recorded at least ten times. The rearrangement links TRBV11-1 to TRBJ2-5; D gene unclear. The germline gives CDR1 SGHAT, CDR2 FQDESV (reference sequence). The V end was cut by 2 bases, the J end by 5 bases, with 15 bases between. CDR3 size: 15 residues. DNA for the CDR3: TGTGCCAGCAGCTTATTTACAAACCCACAGGAGACCCAGTACTTC. Residues: CASSLFTNPQETQYF.

This clonotype was observed a few times. CDR3 protein: CSAKDLGYNEQFF. The CDR3 DNA reads as TGCAGTGCTAAAGATCTCGGCTACAATGAGCAGTTCTTC. The chain has TRBV20-1 and TRBJ2-1, with D uncertain. Germline CDR1 is DFQATT and CDR2 is SNEGSKA (reference sequence). The CDR3 runs to 13 residues. V was clipped by 4 bases and J by 3 bases, with 10 bases between them.

There are many counts of this clonotype. This chain links TRBV11-3 with TRBJ2-1, with 11 bases fitting TRBD2. The germline gives CDR1 SGHNT, CDR2 YENEEA. The CDR3 is made up of 15 amino acids. The V and J ends lost 5 bases and 4 bases, in that order; junction bases with no gene match: 4. In nucleotides, the CDR3 is TGTGCCAGCAGCATCCGACTAGCGGGGTACAATGAGCAGTTCTTC. It yields the protein CASSIRLAGYNEQFF.

Comments on this clonotype: A clone one base away is much larger, so this may be a read error. This chain connects TRBV20-1 to TRBJ2-7; 11 bases align to TRBD2. The CDR3 sequence is 17 residues long. Trimming at V came to 0 bases and at J to 2 bases, leaving 9 bases not matched to a gene. Germline V CDR1 and CDR2: DFQATT, SNEGSKA (reference sequence). The chain's CDR3 is CSAREEGTSGRPYEQYF. DNA for the CDR3: TGCAGTGCTAGAGAAGAGGGTACTAGCGGGAGACCCTACGAGCAGTACTTC.

Points on this clonotype: A single base separates this from a much larger clone, so it may be a read error. CDR3 region: CASSTGTGVSQPQHF. The CDR3 DNA reads TGTGCCAGCTCGACCGGGACAGGGGTGAGTCAGCCCCAGCATTTT. The gene calls are TRBV18 and TRBJ1-5, with TRBD1 matching 10 bases. Trimming at V came to 6 bases and at J to 6 bases, leaving 8 bases not matched to a gene. Germline values: CDR1 KGHSH, CDR2 LQKENI. The CDR3 loop spans 15 amino acids. Full variable domain (rest looked up from reference TRBV18 and TRBJ1-5): NAGVMQNPRHLVRRRGQEARLRCSPMKGHSHVYWYRQLPEEGLKFMVYLQKENIIDESGMPKERFSAEFPKEGPSILRIQQVVRGDSAAYFCASSTGTGVSQPQHFGDGTRLSIL.

This clonotype was recorded a few times. This may come from a read error, since a much larger clone is one base off. No conserved phenylalanine or tryptophan is present at the end of the CDR3, so a read error is the likely explanation. In DNA, the CDR3 is TGTGCCAGCAGTTTAACAGCCTCCTACGAGCAGTACATC. Protein sequence: CASSLTASYEQYI. The rearrangement joins TRBV28 to TRBJ2-7; D unresolved. Per the germline V gene, CDR1 is MDHEN and CDR2 is SYDVKM. This CDR3 is 13 amino acids long. With 2 bases removed from V and 0 bases from J, the gap between germline ends came to 5 bases.

At least ten counts were recorded for this clonotype. The CDR3 region has the DNA TGCAGTGCAAGGATTCCGGGACTAGCGGGTTCCGAGCAGTACTTC. Amino acids: CSARIPGLAGSEQYF. The rearrangement joins TRBV20-1 to TRBJ2-7; 12 bases align to TRBD2. With V trimmed by 6 bases and J by 6 bases, 12 bases remained unmatched. CDR3 length: 15 residues. In germline, CDR1 is DFQATT, CDR2 SNEGSKA (reference sequence).

This clonotype came up many times. This chain uses TRBV11-2 with TRBJ1-1; D is unclear. Trimming shortened V by 7 bases and J by 0 bases, and 6 bases separated the two germline ends. This CDR3 spans 12 amino acids. Germline assignment: CDR1 SGHAT and CDR2 FQNNGV. DNA of the CDR3: TGTGCCAGCAATGTGCTGAACACTGAAGCTTTCTTT. Protein sequence: CASNVLNTEAFF.

Worth noting for this clonotype: The germline gene is not matched at one end of the junction; a read error may be the cause. The genes are TRBV24-1 and TRBJ2-1; 9 bases map to TRBD1. Germline V gene sequence: CDR1 KGHDR, CDR2 SFDVKD. The CDR3 covers 18 residues. Here the CDR3 DNA reads TGTGCCACCAGTGGCAAACTCAAGGGACAGGGTTCCTACAATGAGCAGCTCTTC. The encoded protein is CATSGKLKGQGSYNEQLF.

This clonotype has more than one count but fewer than ten. CDR3 DNA: TGTGCCAGCAGCTTAGTGGGACAGGGGTTTTCCGGGGAGCTGTTTTTT. Residues: CASSLVGQGFSGELFF. V usage is TRBV7-9 and J usage is TRBJ2-2; 10 bases agree with TRBD1. CDR3 length: 16 residues. V gave up 1 base and J gave up 6 bases; unmatched junction bases: 5. Per germline, CDR1 SEHNR and CDR2 FQNEAQ (reference sequence).

This clonotype was recorded once. This rearrangement joins TRBV24-1 to TRBJ1-1, with a weak D call TRBD1 (6 bases). The germline V gene encodes CDR1 KGHDR and CDR2 SFDVKD. V gave up 7 bases and J gave up 6 bases, with 17 bases separating them. This CDR3 is built from 14 residues. The CDR3 DNA sequence: TGTGCCACCAGGGACAGACTACCCAACGCTGAAGCTTTCTTT. Encoded protein: CATRDRLPNAEAFF.

This clonotype was counted many times. J is TRBJ2-1 and V is TRBV10-3; 7 positions match TRBD2. The CDR3 contains 14 residues. Per germline, CDR1 ENHRY and CDR2 SYGVKD. The V segment lost 3 bases and the J segment 6 bases; nucleotides outside the gene matches: 5. The CDR3, as DNA: TGTGCCATCAGTGACTCCGGGACTACCAATGAGCAGTTCTTC. It translates to CAISDSGTTNEQFF.

This clonotype was seen only once. The chain couples TRBV19 to TRBJ2-7, with 12 bases matching TRBD2. The ends lost 3 bases at V and 4 bases at J; junction bases unmatched: 7. The CDR3 extends over 16 amino acids. Germline V gene sequence: CDR1 LNHDA, CDR2 SQIVND (reference sequence). The CDR3 nucleotides are TGTGCCAGTAGTATTTCGTCTAGCGGGAGGGGTTACGAGCAGTACTTC. Protein sequence: CASSISSSGRGYEQYF.

The table lists this clonotype with a few counts. A much bigger clone sits one base away, suggesting this may be a read error. The rearrangement joins TRBV28 to TRBJ2-7; 9 bases fit TRBD1. J lost 7 bases, V lost 11 bases, and 12 bases had no gene match. Per germline, CDR1 MDHEN and CDR2 SYDVKM. The CDR3 has 13 residues. This CDR3 reads CAGLGTGLGEQYF. CDR3 in DNA: TGTGCCGGCCTCGGGACAGGGCTGGGGGAGCAGTACTTC.

The chain is built from TRBV28 and TRBJ2-3; TRBD1 is a possible D gene (5 bases). The CDR3 spans 13 residues. The germline V and J ends were trimmed by 2 bases and 8 bases, with 11 bases remaining between them. From germline, CDR1 is MDHEN and CDR2 SYDVKM. CDR3 nucleotide sequence: TGTGCCAGCAGTTTAGGGGCCATTGCTACGCAGTATTTT. It specifies CASSLGAIATQYF.

This clonotype has ten or more counts. This chain uses TRBV15 with TRBJ1-2; TRBD1 matches 7 bases. The CDR3 spans 19 residues. The V segment lost 1 base and the J segment 7 bases; nucleotides outside the gene matches: 21. Germline V gene data show CDR1 as LNHNV and CDR2 as YYDKDF (reference sequence). The CDR3 here is CATSRVRRQGAMSPAGYTF. The DNA of the CDR3 is TGTGCCACCAGCAGAGTAAGAAGACAGGGCGCCATGTCCCCCGCTGGCTACACCTTC.

The genes are TRBV2 and TRBJ2-3, with D unclear. The DNA end is a closer match to TRBJ2-7, so the J assignment may be wrong. Germline lookup yields CDR1 SNHLY and CDR2 FYNNEI. This CDR3 comprises 13 residues. The CDR3 sequence is CASSVTTTHEQYF. DNA for the CDR3: TGTGCCAGCAGTGTCACGACCACTCACGAGCAGTACTTC.

This chain links TRBV7-9 with TRBJ2-1, with TRBD1 identical over 7 bases. The CDR3 loop spans 14 amino acids. CDR1 is SEHNR and CDR2 is FQNEAQ in the germline V gene (reference sequence). Unmatched junction bases numbered 8, after V lost 4 bases and J lost 8 bases. DNA of the CDR3: TGTGCCAGCAGCTCCGTGACAGGGTTTGATGAGCAGTTCTTC. The encoded protein is CASSSVTGFDEQFF.

This clonotype has at least ten counts. The V call is TRBV7-8, the J call TRBJ2-1, with D maybe TRBD2 (6 bases). Trimming removed 0 bases from V and 2 bases from J, with 8 bases in between. The germline V gene encodes CDR1 SGHVS and CDR2 FQNEAQ. CDR3 size: 15 residues. The CDR3 loop is CASSLAPGAYNEQFF. In DNA, the CDR3 is TGTGCCAGCAGCTTAGCCCCGGGAGCCTACAATGAGCAGTTCTTC.

The sample holds many counts of this clonotype. This sequence joins TRBV12-5 and TRBJ2-1, with no clear D. The V gene lost 7 bases and the J gene lost 4 bases, with 8 bases spanning the gap. The germline V gene encodes CDR1 LGHNT and CDR2 FRNRAP. The CDR3 covers 12 residues. CDR3 loop: CASVPEYNEQFF. The CDR3 DNA reads as TGTGCTAGTGTCCCCGAGTACAATGAGCAGTTCTTC.

The chain recombines TRBV19 with TRBJ2-3; the D gene is possibly TRBD2 (6 bases). Germline V gives CDR1 LNHDA, CDR2 SQIVND (reference sequence). CDR3 length equals 14 residues. With 2 bases removed from V and 3 bases from J, the gap between germline ends came to 9 bases. This CDR3 reads CASSIRGTTDTQYF. Here the CDR3 DNA reads TGTGCCAGTAGTATACGGGGGACGACAGATACGCAGTATTTT. Together with reference TRBV19 and TRBJ2-3, the CDR3 gives the full variable domain: DGGITQSPKYLFRKEGQNVTLSCEQNLNHDAMYWYRQDPGQGLRLIYYSQIVNDFQKGDIAEGYSVSREKKESFPLTVTSAQKNPTAFYLCASSIRGTTDTQYFGPGTRLTVL.

This clonotype was seen many times. This rearrangement joins TRBV20-1 to TRBJ2-5, with D possibly matching TRBD2 (6 bases). V gave up 6 bases and J gave up 4 bases, with 9 bases separating them. The CDR3 length is 11 residues. Germline CDR1 reads DFQATT; CDR2 reads SNEGSKA (reference sequence). This chain's CDR3 is CSARRGETQYF. CDR3 DNA sequence: TGCAGTGCCCGGAGGGGAGAGACCCAGTACTTC.